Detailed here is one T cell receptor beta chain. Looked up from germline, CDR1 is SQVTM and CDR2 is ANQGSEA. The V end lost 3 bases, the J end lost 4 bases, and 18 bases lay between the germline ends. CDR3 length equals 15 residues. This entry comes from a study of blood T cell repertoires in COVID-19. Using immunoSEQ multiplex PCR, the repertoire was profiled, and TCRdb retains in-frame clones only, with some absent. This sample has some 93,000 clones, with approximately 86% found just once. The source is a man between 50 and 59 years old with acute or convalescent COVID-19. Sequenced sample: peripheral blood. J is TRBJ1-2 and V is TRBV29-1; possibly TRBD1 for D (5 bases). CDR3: CSVDGIGQGVYGYTF. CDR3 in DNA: TGCAGCGTTGATGGGATCGGGCAGGGTGTCTATGGCTACACCTTC.